This T cell receptor beta chain was captured in a study of cytomegalovirus exposure and HLA in healthy donors. This clone has just a few counts. Germline values: CDR1 SGHNT, CDR2 YYREEE (reference sequence). CDR3 length: 15 amino acids. Trimming removed 5 bases from V and 5 bases from J; junction bases left unmatched: 6. The PCR made use of 60 Vbeta and 13 Jbeta primers. This table comes from immunoSEQ multiplex PCR, and its TCRdb copy is limited to in-frame clones, with some not included. This table has about 87,000 clones, around 8% appearing once. The sequence derives from a man in his fifties in good health and CMV-seronegative. The rearrangement links TRBV5-4 to TRBJ2-1; TRBD2 matches at 11 bases. Sequencing input: PBMCs. The CDR3 nucleotides read TGTGCCAGCAGGCCCGGGACTAGCGGACACAATGAGCAGTTCTTC. It codes for CASRPGTSGHNEQFF.